This T cell receptor beta chain came from a study of cytomegalovirus exposure and HLA in healthy donors. Trimming removed 2 bases at V and 0 bases at J, with 8 bases between. Germline V CDR1 and CDR2: SGDLS, YYNGEE. This CDR3 is built from 15 residues. Amplification used 60 Vbeta primers and 13 Jbeta primers. Data came from immunoSEQ multiplex PCR; TCRdb stores just in-frame clones and leaves some out. The sample yields roughly 200,000 clones, roughly 87% seen once. This clonotype was obtained from a man aged 45-65 years in good health and CMV-seronegative. Material: PBMCs. The chain joins TRBV9 to TRBJ1-4, with D possibly being TRBD1 (6 bases). Here the CDR3 DNA reads TGTGCCAGCAGCGTGGGACATGCAACTAATGAAAAACTGTTTTTT. It is translated as CASSVGHATNEKLFF.